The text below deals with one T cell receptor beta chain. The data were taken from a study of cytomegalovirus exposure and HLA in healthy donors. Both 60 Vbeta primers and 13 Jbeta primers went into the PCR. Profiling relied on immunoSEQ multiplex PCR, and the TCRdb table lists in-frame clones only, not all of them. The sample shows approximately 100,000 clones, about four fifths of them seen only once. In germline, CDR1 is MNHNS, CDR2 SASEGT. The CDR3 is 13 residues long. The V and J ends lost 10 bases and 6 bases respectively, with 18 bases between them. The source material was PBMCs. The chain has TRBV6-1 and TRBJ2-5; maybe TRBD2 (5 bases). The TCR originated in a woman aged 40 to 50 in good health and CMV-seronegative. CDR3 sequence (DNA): TGTGCCACCCGAGGGCTAGCCGCCAAGACCCAGTACTTC. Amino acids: CATRGLAAKTQYF.